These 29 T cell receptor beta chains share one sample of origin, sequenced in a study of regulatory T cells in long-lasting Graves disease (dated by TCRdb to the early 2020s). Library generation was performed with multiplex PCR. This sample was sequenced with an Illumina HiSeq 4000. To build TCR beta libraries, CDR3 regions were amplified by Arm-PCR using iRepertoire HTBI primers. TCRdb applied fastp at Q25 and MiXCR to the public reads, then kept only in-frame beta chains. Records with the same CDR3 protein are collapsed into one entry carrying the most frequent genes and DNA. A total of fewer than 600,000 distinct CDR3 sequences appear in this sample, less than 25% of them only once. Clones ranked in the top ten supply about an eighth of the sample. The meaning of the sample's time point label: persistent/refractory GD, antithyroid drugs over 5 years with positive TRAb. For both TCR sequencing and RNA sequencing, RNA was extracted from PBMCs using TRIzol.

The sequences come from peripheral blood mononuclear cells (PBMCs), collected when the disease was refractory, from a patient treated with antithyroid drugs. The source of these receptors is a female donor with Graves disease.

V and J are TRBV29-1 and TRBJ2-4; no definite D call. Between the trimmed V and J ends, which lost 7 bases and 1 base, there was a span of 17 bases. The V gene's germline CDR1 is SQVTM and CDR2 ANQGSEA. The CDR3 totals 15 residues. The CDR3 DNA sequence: TGCAGCGCCGCCATTGGGTTGGGCGCCAAAAACATTCAGTACTTC. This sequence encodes CSAAIGLGAKNIQYF.

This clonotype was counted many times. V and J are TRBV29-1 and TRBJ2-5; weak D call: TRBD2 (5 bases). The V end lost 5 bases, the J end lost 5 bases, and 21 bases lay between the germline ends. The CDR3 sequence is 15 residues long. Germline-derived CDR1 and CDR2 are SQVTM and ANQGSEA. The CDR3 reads CSVQGLRGGGETQYF. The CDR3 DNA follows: TGCAGCGTTCAAGGACTGCGCGGAGGCGGGGAGACCCAGTACTTC.

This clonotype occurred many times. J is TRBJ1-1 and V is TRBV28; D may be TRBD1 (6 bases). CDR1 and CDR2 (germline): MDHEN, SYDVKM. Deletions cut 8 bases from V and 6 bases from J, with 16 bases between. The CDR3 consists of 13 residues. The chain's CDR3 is CASVRDNYSEAFF. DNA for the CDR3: TGTGCCAGCGTACGGGACAACTATTCTGAAGCTTTCTTT.

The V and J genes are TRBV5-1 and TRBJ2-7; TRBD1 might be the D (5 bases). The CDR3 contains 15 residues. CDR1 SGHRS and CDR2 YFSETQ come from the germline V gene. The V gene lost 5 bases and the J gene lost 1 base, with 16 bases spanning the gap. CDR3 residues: CASRPGPGISYEQYF. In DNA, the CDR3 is TGCGCCAGCAGACCCGGCCCAGGGATTTCCTACGAGCAGTACTTC.

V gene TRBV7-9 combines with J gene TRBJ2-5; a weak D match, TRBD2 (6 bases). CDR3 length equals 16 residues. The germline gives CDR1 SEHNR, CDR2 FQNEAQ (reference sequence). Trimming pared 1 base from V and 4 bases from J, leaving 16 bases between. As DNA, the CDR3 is TGTGCCAGCAGCTTAGGAGGTGGCGGGGCGAGAGAGACCCAGTACTTC. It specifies CASSLGGGGARETQYF.

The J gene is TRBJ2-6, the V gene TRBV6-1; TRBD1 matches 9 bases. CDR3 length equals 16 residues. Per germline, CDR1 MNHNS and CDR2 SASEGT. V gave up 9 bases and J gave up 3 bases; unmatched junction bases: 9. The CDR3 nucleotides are TGTGCCAGTACAGGGGGCGCGATCGTTGGGGCCAACGTCCTGACTTTC. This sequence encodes CASTGGAIVGANVLTF.

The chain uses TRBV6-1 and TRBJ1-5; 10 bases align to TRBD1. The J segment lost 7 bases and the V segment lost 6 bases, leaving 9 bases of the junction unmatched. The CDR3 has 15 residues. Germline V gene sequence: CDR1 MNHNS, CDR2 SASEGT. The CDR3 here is CASRTGTGVGQPQHF. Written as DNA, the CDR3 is TGTGCCAGCAGAACCGGGACAGGGGTAGGACAGCCCCAGCATTTT.

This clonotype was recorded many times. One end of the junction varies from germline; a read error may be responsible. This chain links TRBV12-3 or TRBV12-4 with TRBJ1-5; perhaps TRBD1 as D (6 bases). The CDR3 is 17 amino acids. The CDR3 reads CASTLRRQDGGNQPQHF. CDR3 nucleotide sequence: TGTGCCAGCACTTTAAGGAGACAGGATGGAGGCAATCAGCCCCAGCATTTT.

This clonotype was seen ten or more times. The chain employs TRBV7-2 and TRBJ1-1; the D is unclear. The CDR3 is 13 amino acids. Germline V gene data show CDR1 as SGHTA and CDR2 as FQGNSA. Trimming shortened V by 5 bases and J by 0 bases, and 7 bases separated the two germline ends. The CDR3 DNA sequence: TGTGCCAGCAGCCCGCTTCTGAACACTGAAGCTTTCTTT. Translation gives CASSPLLNTEAFF.

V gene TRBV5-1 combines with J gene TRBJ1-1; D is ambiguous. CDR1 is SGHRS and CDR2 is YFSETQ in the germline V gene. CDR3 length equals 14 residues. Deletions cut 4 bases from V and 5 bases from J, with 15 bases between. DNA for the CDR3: TGCGCCAGCAGCGAACACAGTAGTCCGACTGAAGCTTTCTTT. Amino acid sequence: CASSEHSSPTEAFF.

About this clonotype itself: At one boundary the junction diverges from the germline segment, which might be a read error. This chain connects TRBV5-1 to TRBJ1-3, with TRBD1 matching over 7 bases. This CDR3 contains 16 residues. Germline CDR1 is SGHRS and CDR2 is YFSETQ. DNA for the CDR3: TGCGCTAGCAGCCCTAACAGGGGTCGTTCTGGAAACACCATATATTTT. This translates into CASSPNRGRSGNTIYF.

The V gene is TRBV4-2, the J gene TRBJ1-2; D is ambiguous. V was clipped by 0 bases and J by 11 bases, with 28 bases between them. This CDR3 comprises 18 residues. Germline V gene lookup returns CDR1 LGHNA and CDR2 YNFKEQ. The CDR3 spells CASSQEGLLLETSTWYTF. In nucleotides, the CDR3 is TGTGCCAGCAGCCAAGAGGGCCTATTGCTCGAGACATCGACGTGGTACACCTTC.

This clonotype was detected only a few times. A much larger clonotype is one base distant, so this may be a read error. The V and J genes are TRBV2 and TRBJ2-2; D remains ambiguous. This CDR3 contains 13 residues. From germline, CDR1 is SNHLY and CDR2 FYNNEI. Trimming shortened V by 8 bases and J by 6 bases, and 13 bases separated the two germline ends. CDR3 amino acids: CASGVTPAGELFF. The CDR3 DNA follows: TGTGCCAGCGGTGTCACTCCGGCCGGGGAGCTGTTTTTT.

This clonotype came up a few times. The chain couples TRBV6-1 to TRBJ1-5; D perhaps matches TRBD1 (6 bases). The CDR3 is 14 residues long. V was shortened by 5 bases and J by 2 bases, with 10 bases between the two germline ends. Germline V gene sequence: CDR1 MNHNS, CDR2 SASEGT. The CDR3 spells CASSNRAGNQPQHF. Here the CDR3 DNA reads TGTGCCAGCAGTAACAGGGCGGGCAATCAGCCCCAGCATTTT.

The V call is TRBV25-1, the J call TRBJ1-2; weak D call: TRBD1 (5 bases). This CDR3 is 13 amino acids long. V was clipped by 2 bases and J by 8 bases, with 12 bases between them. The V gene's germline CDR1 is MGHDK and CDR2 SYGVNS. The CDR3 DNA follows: TGTGCCAGCAGTGAAGCAGGGAGGGAGGGCTACACCTTC. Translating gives CASSEAGREGYTF.

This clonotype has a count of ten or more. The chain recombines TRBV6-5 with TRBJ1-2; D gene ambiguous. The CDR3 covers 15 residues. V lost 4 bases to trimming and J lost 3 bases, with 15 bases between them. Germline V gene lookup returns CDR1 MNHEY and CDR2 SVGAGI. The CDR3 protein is CASSLAARPYYGYTF. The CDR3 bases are TGTGCCAGCAGTTTAGCCGCCAGACCCTACTATGGCTACACCTTC.

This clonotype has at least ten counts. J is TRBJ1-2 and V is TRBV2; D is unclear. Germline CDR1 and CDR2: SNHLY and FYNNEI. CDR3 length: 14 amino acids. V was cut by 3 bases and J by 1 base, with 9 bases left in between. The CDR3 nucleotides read TGTGCCAGCAGTGACAGAGCCAATAACTATGGCTACACCTTC. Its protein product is CASSDRANNYGYTF.

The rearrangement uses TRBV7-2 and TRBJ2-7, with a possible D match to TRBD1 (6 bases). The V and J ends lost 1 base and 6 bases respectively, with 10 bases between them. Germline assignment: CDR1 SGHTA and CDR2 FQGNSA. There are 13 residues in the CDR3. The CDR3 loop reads CASSLGQESEQYF. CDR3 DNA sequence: TGTGCCAGCAGCTTAGGACAGGAGAGCGAGCAGTACTTC.

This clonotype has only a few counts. Written as DNA, the CDR3 is TGTGCCTGGAGTTCCACACAGGGGAATTGGGTTGAAAAACTGTTTTTT. This gives the protein CAWSSTQGNWVEKLFF. J is TRBJ1-4 and V is TRBV30; TRBD1 agrees at 7 bases. The germline CDR1 and CDR2 sequences are GTSNPN and SVGIG (reference sequence). The ends lost 2 bases at V and 7 bases at J; junction bases unmatched: 13. This CDR3 is 16 amino acids long.

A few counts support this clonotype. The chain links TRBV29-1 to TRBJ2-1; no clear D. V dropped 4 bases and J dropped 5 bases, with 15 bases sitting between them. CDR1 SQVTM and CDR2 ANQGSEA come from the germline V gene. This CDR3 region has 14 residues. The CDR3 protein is CSVGSTEVHNEQFF. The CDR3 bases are TGCAGCGTTGGTAGTACCGAGGTCCACAATGAGCAGTTCTTC.

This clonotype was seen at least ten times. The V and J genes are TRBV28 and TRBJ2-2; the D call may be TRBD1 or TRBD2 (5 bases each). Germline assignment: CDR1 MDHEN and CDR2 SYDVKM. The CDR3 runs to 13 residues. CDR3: CAHRDDNTGELFF. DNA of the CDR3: TGTGCTCACCGGGACGATAACACCGGGGAGCTGTTTTTT.

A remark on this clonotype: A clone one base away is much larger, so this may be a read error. The CDR3 region has the DNA TGTGCCAGCAGTTTTATATTAATGAACACTGAAGCTTTCTTT. It encodes CASSFILMNTEAFF. This chain links TRBV12-3 or TRBV12-4 with TRBJ1-1, with no clear D. The CDR3 extends over 14 amino acids. With 3 bases removed from V and 0 bases from J, the gap between germline ends came to 8 bases.

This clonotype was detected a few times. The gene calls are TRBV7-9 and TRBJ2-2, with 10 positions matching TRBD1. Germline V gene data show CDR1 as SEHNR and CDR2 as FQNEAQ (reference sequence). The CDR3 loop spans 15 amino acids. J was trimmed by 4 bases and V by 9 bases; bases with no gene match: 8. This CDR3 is CASTGTGAVTGELFF. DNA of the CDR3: TGTGCCAGTACCGGGACAGGGGCGGTCACCGGGGAGCTGTTTTTT.

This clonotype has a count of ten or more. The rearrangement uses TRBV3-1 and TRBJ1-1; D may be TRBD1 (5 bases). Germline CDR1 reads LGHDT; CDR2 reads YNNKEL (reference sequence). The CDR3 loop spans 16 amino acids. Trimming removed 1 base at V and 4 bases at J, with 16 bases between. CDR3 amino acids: CASSQGSGYGATEAFF. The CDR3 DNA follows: TGTGCCAGCAGCCAAGGGTCCGGCTATGGGGCCACTGAAGCTTTCTTT.

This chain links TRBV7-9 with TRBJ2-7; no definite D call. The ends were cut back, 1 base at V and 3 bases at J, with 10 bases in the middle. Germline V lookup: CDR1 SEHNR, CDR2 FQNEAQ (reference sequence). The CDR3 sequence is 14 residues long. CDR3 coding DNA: TGTGCCAGCAGCTTAGGATATTCGGGCTACGAGCAGTACTTC. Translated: CASSLGYSGYEQYF.

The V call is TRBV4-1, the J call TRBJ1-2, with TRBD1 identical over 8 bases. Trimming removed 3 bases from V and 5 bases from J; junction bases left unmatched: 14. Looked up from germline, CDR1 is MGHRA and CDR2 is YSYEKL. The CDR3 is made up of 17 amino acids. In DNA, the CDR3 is TGCGCCAGCAGCCACAACATCCTCGCGGGGACAGGATATGGCTACACCTTC. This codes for CASSHNILAGTGYGYTF.

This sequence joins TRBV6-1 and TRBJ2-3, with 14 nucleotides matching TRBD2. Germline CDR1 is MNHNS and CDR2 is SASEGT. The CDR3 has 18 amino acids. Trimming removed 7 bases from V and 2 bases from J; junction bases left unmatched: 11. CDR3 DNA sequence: TGTGCCAGCAAGGGACTAGCGGGAGAGGTTGACTCCACAGATACGCAGTATTTT. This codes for CASKGLAGEVDSTDTQYF.

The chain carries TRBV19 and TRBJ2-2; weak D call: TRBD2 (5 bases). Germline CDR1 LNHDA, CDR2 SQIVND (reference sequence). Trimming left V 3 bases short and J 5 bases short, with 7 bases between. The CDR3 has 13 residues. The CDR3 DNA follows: TGTGCCAGTAGTATTCCGGGAACCGGGGAGCTGTTTTTT. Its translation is CASSIPGTGELFF.

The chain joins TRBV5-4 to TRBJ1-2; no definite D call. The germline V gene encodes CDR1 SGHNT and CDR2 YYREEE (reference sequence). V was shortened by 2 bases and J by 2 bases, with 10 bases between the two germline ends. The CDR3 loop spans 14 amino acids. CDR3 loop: CASSFSGNNYGYTF. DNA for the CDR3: TGTGCCAGCAGCTTTTCCGGGAACAACTATGGCTACACCTTC. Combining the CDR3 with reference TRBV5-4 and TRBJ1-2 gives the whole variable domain ETGVTQSPTHLIKTRGQQVTLRCSSQSGHNTVSWYQQALGQGPQFIFQYYREEENGRGNFPPRFSGLQFPNYSSELNVNALELDDSALYLCASSFSGNNYGYTFGSGTRLTVV.